What follows are 30 T cell receptor beta chains derived from one specimen sequenced in a study of siplizumab effects on memory and regulatory T cells. The method was immunoSEQ multiplex PCR; TCRdb's version includes in-frame clones alone and lacks a portion of them. The repertoire holds roughly 60,000 clones, with roughly 93% as singletons. The sample taken for sequencing was CD8+ T cells sorted from blood. The origin of the receptors is a human donor in good health.

The chain employs TRBV15 and TRBJ1-1; D remains ambiguous. With 0 bases removed from V and 12 bases from J, the gap between germline ends came to 11 bases. Germline CDR1 LNHNV, CDR2 YYDKDF (reference sequence). The CDR3 covers 12 residues. The CDR3 nucleotides read TGTGCCACCAGCAGAGAAGGGAGGGAATCTTTCTTT. Translating it yields CATSREGRESFF. The complete variable domain, with remaining parts taken from reference TRBV15 and TRBJ1-1, reads DAMVIQNPRYQVTQFGKPVTLSCSQTLNHNVMYWYQQKSSQAPKLLFHYYDKDFNNEADTPDNFQSRRPNTSFCFLDIRSPGLGDTAMYLCATSREGRESFFGQGTRLTVV.

A remark on this clone: At one end the junction does not follow the germline gene, possibly because of a read error. Within the sample, other DNA sequences also encode this same CDR3. V and J are TRBV4-1 and TRBJ1-5; D gene unclear. The CDR3 sequence is 14 residues long. Germline V gene data show CDR1 as MGHRA and CDR2 as YSYEKL. DNA for the CDR3: TGCGCCAGCAGTCTGGACGGTAGCAACCAGCCCCAGCATTTT. As protein: CASSLDGSNQPQHF.

The rearrangement links TRBV27 to TRBJ1-2; weak D call: TRBD1 (6 bases). Germline lookup yields CDR1 MNHEY and CDR2 SMNVEV (reference sequence). V dropped 6 bases and J dropped 4 bases, with 15 bases sitting between them. The CDR3 runs 14 residues. Written as DNA, the CDR3 is TGTGCCAGCAGGGGAGGGGGGGGCATCTATGGCTACACCTTC. As protein: CASRGGGGIYGYTF.

The chain joins TRBV28 to TRBJ1-2, with 8 bases fitting TRBD1. Germline-derived CDR1 and CDR2 are MDHEN and SYDVKM. The CDR3 covers 17 residues. V lost 3 bases and J lost 8; bases outside the gene matches: 17. The CDR3 bases are TGTGCCAGCAGTTTGAGGCAGGGGGCGCAATTGATTAGGGGCTACACCTTC. Its protein is CASSLRQGAQLIRGYTF.

V gene TRBV6-5 combines with J gene TRBJ1-1; tentative D call: TRBD1 (5 bases). CDR3 length: 14 amino acids. Germline-derived CDR1 and CDR2 are MNHEY and SVGAGI. The V gene lost 2 bases and the J gene lost 4 bases, with 11 bases spanning the gap. The CDR3 here is CASSYGTGVTEAFF. CDR3 coding DNA: TGTGCCAGCAGTTACGGGACCGGCGTCACTGAAGCTTTCTTT.

V gene TRBV15 combines with J gene TRBJ2-6; the D is unclear. Germline values: CDR1 LNHNV, CDR2 YYDKDF (reference sequence). V dropped 0 bases and J dropped 0 bases, with 6 bases sitting between them. CDR3 length: 16 residues. The CDR3 nucleotides are TGTGCCACCAGCAGAGAACAAGGCTCTGGGGCCAACGTCCTGACTTTC. Its translation is CATSREQGSGANVLTF.

The chain uses TRBV15 and TRBJ1-5, with 8 positions matching TRBD1. The germline V gene encodes CDR1 LNHNV and CDR2 YYDKDF (reference sequence). J gave up 7 bases and V 2 bases, and 4 bases lay outside the gene matches. The CDR3 has 14 residues. CDR3 sequence reads: CATSRQGAGQPQHF. The CDR3 bases are TGTGCCACCAGCAGACAGGGGGCAGGGCAGCCCCAGCATTTT. The entire variable domain, with the rest obtained from reference TRBV15 and TRBJ1-5, is as follows: DAMVIQNPRYQVTQFGKPVTLSCSQTLNHNVMYWYQQKSSQAPKLLFHYYDKDFNNEADTPDNFQSRRPNTSFCFLDIRSPGLGDTAMYLCATSRQGAGQPQHFGDGTRLSIL.

This clone showed up just once. The chain uses TRBV6-5 and TRBJ1-5; no definite D call. CDR3 length: 13 residues. The germline V gene encodes CDR1 MNHEY and CDR2 SVGAGI. V was pared by 7 bases and J by 3 bases, with 10 bases between. CDR3 bases: TGTGCCAGCACCTCTGGGTTCAATCAGCCCCAGCATTTT. Protein product: CASTSGFNQPQHF.

The chain combines TRBV7-9 with TRBJ1-2; D gene ambiguous. Germline-derived CDR1 and CDR2 are SEHNR and FQNEAQ (reference sequence). V lost 0 bases and J lost 7, with 9 bases in between. This CDR3 comprises 13 residues. This CDR3 reads CASSLAWDSGYTF. The DNA of the CDR3 is TGTGCCAGCAGCTTAGCATGGGATTCTGGCTACACCTTC.

In DNA, the CDR3 is TGTGCCAGCAGCTTTGCTAACACCGGGGAGCTGTTTTTT. Encoded protein: CASSFANTGELFF. The gene calls are TRBV7-9 and TRBJ2-2; D uncertain. Germline lookup yields CDR1 SEHNR and CDR2 FQNEAQ (reference sequence). CDR3 length equals 13 residues. V lost 3 bases to trimming and J lost 2 bases, with 4 bases between them.

This clone appeared a single time. The chain couples TRBV11-2 to TRBJ2-1; no definite D call. CDR3 length: 16 amino acids. Between the trimmed V and J ends, which lost 2 bases and 0 bases, there was a span of 11 bases. Germline V gene sequence: CDR1 SGHAT, CDR2 FQNNGV. DNA of the CDR3: TGTGCCAGCAGCTTATCGGCCTCCGGCTCCTACAATGAGCAGTTCTTC. Translated: CASSLSASGSYNEQFF.

The chain joins TRBV19 to TRBJ2-7, with TRBD2 matching over 8 bases. The junction had 9 bases not matched to a gene; V was cut back by 4 bases and J by 7 bases. CDR1 LNHDA and CDR2 SQIVND come from the germline V gene (reference sequence). The CDR3 runs to 14 residues. The CDR3 sequence: CASSTPGLALEQYF. Here the CDR3 DNA reads TGTGCCAGTAGTACCCCCGGACTAGCTTTGGAGCAGTACTTC.

V and J are TRBV7-8 and TRBJ2-3, with 8 bases that match TRBD2. The CDR3 consists of 17 residues. Germline V lookup: CDR1 SGHVS, CDR2 FQNEAQ. Trimming removed 4 bases from V and 4 bases from J; junction bases left unmatched: 13. CDR3 nucleotide sequence: TGTGCCAGCAGCTCACCCCGAGCGGGAGTGGGGCCAGATACGCAGTATTTT. This codes for CASSSPRAGVGPDTQYF.

In its sample, this clone was seen once. The chain recombines TRBV7-3 with TRBJ1-2; the match to TRBD1 covers 9 bases. This CDR3 comprises 13 residues. The germline CDR1 and CDR2 sequences are SGHTA and FQGTGA. The V and J ends lost 5 bases and 8 bases, in that order; junction bases with no gene match: 6. The CDR3 protein is CASSETGGGGYTF. Here the CDR3 DNA reads TGTGCCAGCAGCGAAACAGGGGGCGGCGGCTACACCTTC.

This clone was seen only a few times. V gene TRBV4-1 combines with J gene TRBJ2-1, with D uncertain. V lost 4 bases and J 0 bases, leaving 13 bases between the germline ends. Per germline, CDR1 MGHRA and CDR2 YSYEKL. The CDR3 loop spans 16 amino acids. CDR3 region: CASSRHSESSYNEQFF. The CDR3 DNA reads TGCGCCAGCAGCCGTCACTCGGAGAGCTCCTACAATGAGCAGTTCTTC.

The chain links TRBV15 to TRBJ2-7; D is possibly TRBD1 (6 bases). V shed 3 bases and J shed 6 bases, with 18 bases lying between them. The CDR3 sequence is 15 residues long. The germline gives CDR1 LNHNV, CDR2 YYDKDF (reference sequence). DNA of the CDR3: TGTGCCACCAGCAGCGTGCCAGGGGTTTGGCGCGAGCAGTACTTC. Protein sequence: CATSSVPGVWREQYF.

Only one count was recorded for this clone. The rearrangement joins TRBV11-2 to TRBJ2-1; 9 bases map to TRBD2. This CDR3 has 14 residues. V dropped 6 bases and J dropped 2; count of bases not matched to a gene: 2. Germline CDR1 reads SGHAT; CDR2 reads FQNNGV. CDR3 protein: CASRVAGAYNEQFF. As DNA, the CDR3 is TGTGCCAGCAGAGTAGCGGGGGCCTACAATGAGCAGTTCTTC.

The J gene is TRBJ2-5, the V gene TRBV14, with 9 positions matching TRBD1. Germline V gives CDR1 SGHDN, CDR2 FVKESK. The CDR3 has 14 residues. The J segment lost 5 bases and the V segment lost 2 bases, leaving 3 bases of the junction unmatched. For the CDR3, the DNA is TGTGCCAGCAGCCAAACAGGGGGCTGGGAGACCCAGTACTTC. This codes for CASSQTGGWETQYF.

This chain joins TRBV21-1 and TRBJ1-1. TRBV21-1 is tagged as a pseudogene. The CDR3 has 15 amino acids. CDR3 in DNA: TGTGCCAGCACCTGGAAGGGACGGAGAAACACTGAAGCTTTCTTT. It yields the protein CASTWKGRRNTEAFF.

V gene TRBV27 combines with J gene TRBJ2-7; the D gene is possibly TRBD1 (6 bases). Germline CDR1 reads MNHEY; CDR2 reads SMNVEV (reference sequence). The V end was cut by 3 bases, the J end by 2 bases, with 11 bases between. CDR3 size: 14 residues. In DNA form, the CDR3 reads TGTGCCAGCAGTTTTGACAGGCAAACCTACGAGCAGTACTTC. Translated, it gives CASSFDRQTYEQYF.

With regard to this clone: This specimen includes other DNA sequences encoding the same CDR3. The gene calls are TRBV6-6 and TRBJ2-5; D ambiguous. The CDR3 loop spans 11 amino acids. Germline V gives CDR1 MNHNY, CDR2 SVGAGI (reference sequence). Trimming took off 0 bases at V and 5 bases at J, with 1 base between the two ends. The CDR3: CASSYSETQYF. For the CDR3, the DNA is TGTGCCAGCAGTTACTCCGAGACCCAGTACTTC.

The chain carries TRBV6-5 and TRBJ2-5; TRBD1 matches 8 bases. This CDR3 comprises 15 residues. CDR1 and CDR2 from the germline V gene are MNHEY and SVGAGI. Trimming cost V 7 bases and J 0 bases; bases outside gene matches: 7. Written as DNA, the CDR3 is TGTGCCAGCAACTACGGGACAGGCGACCAAGAGACCCAGTACTTC. It yields the protein CASNYGTGDQETQYF.

The V call is TRBV7-9, the J call TRBJ1-4; D gene uncertain. The CDR3 extends over 13 amino acids. Trimming removed 4 bases from V and 4 bases from J, with 7 bases in between. The germline V gene has CDR1 SEHNR and CDR2 FQNEAQ (reference sequence). DNA of the CDR3: TGTGCCAGCAGCTCCCCGTATAATGAAAAACTGTTTTTT. It yields the protein CASSSPYNEKLFF.

The rearrangement joins TRBV9 to TRBJ2-7; no firm D call. Trimming took 0 bases from V and 5 from J, leaving 3 bases between them. Germline assignment: CDR1 SGDLS and CDR2 YYNGEE. This CDR3 comprises 11 residues. As DNA, the CDR3 is TGTGCCAGCAGCGTAGGGGACGAGCAGTACTTC. It yields the protein CASSVGDEQYF. Based on the CDR3 plus reference TRBV9 and TRBJ2-7, the full variable domain is DSGVTQTPKHLITATGQRVTLRCSPRSGDLSVYWYQQSLDQGLQFLIQYYNGEERAKGNILERFSAQQFPDLHSELNLSSLELGDSALYFCASSVGDEQYFGPGTRLTVT.

V gene TRBV28 combines with J gene TRBJ2-1; 9 bases fit TRBD1. The CDR3 has 16 amino acids. Germline CDR1 is MDHEN and CDR2 is SYDVKM. The V gene end was trimmed by 7 bases and the J gene end by 4 bases; junction bases not matched to a gene: 11. CDR3 sequence (DNA): TGTGCCAGCACCCCGCCGGACAGGGGTAGGTACAATGAGCAGTTCTTC. Translation gives CASTPPDRGRYNEQFF. Combining the CDR3 with reference TRBV28 and TRBJ2-1 gives the whole variable domain DVKVTQSSRYLVKRTGEKVFLECVQDMDHENMFWYRQDPGLGLRLIYFSYDVKMKEKGDIPEGYSVSREKKERFSLILESASTNQTSMYLCASTPPDRGRYNEQFFGPGTRLTVL.

The chain joins TRBV19 to TRBJ2-1; weak D call: TRBD2 (5 bases). Trimming took off 1 base at V and 6 bases at J, with 10 bases between the two ends. The germline CDR1 and CDR2 sequences are LNHDA and SQIVND (reference sequence). The CDR3 has 14 residues. DNA for the CDR3: TGTGCCAGTAGTATAGGGACCGAGGGCAATGAGCAGTTCTTC. Amino acids: CASSIGTEGNEQFF.

J is TRBJ2-3 and V is TRBV4-1; TRBD2 aligns across 13 bases. The V segment lost 0 bases and the J segment 5 bases; nucleotides outside the gene matches: 5. Germline V gene sequence: CDR1 MGHRA, CDR2 YSYEKL. The CDR3 has 17 residues. The CDR3 DNA reads as TGCGCCAGCAGCCAAGATCAGAGACTAGCGGGAGGAGATACGCAGTATTTT. This encodes CASSQDQRLAGGDTQYF.

The V gene is TRBV27, the J gene TRBJ2-7; 10 bases line up with TRBD2. Germline V gene data show CDR1 as MNHEY and CDR2 as SMNVEV (reference sequence). The CDR3 has 17 amino acids. Trimming removed 2 bases from V and 2 bases from J; junction bases left unmatched: 9. DNA for the CDR3: TGTGCCAGCAGTTTAATCCCCACTAGCGGGATACCCTACGAGCAGTACTTC. As protein: CASSLIPTSGIPYEQYF.

The chain joins TRBV6-5 to TRBJ1-1; D possibly corresponds to TRBD1 (6 bases). CDR3 length: 14 residues. Trimming took 3 bases from V and 1 from J, leaving 9 bases between them. Germline V gene data show CDR1 as MNHEY and CDR2 as SVGAGI. Here the CDR3 DNA reads TGTGCCAGCAGTTATGAGACAGGGAACACTGAAGCTTTCTTT. Its translation: CASSYETGNTEAFF.

The genes are TRBV14 and TRBJ2-7; unclear D gene. CDR3 size: 15 residues. Per germline, CDR1 SGHDN and CDR2 FVKESK. Trimming removed 6 bases at V and 1 base at J, with 16 bases between. CDR3 in DNA: TGTGCCAGCAGTGTCATAGAGTCCAATTCCTACGAGCAGTACTTC. Residues: CASSVIESNSYEQYF.